This passage covers 18 T cell receptor beta chains from one sample sequenced in a study of cytomegalovirus exposure and HLA in healthy donors. PCR involved 60 Vbeta and 13 Jbeta primers. Data came from immunoSEQ multiplex PCR; TCRdb stores just in-frame clones and leaves some out. The sample contains about 180,000 clones, around 80% of which appear only once. Material for sequencing was PBMCs. These receptors all stem from a man in his forties in good health and CMV-seronegative.

This clone was found a few times. V is TRBV6-5 and J is TRBJ2-5, with D possibly TRBD1 on 5 matching bases. The J call may be mistaken, given a closer DNA end match to TRBJ2-7. Germline loops: CDR1 MNHEY, CDR2 SVGAGI. This CDR3 comprises 15 residues. As DNA, the CDR3 is TGTGCCAGCAGTCCCCCGGGCAGGGATACCTACGAGCAGTACTTC. Translation: CASSPPGRDTYEQYF.

The rearrangement joins TRBV7-9 to TRBJ2-5, with 9 positions matching TRBD2. The end of the DNA fits TRBJ2-7 better, so the J call may be wrong. CDR1 SEHNR and CDR2 FQNEAQ come from the germline V gene (reference sequence). The CDR3 loop spans 16 amino acids. The CDR3 protein is CASSLARAGGRNEQYF. The DNA of the CDR3 is TGTGCCAGCAGCTTAGCCCGTGCGGGGGGGCGGAACGAGCAGTACTTC.

The chain joins TRBV7-8 to TRBJ2-7, with 8 bases that match TRBD2. V was clipped by 1 base and J by 0 bases; unmatched bases: 2. This CDR3 contains 15 residues. Germline V gene lookup returns CDR1 SGHVS and CDR2 FQNEAQ. This CDR3 reads CASSLVRGGSYEQYF. The CDR3 DNA sequence: TGTGCCAGCAGCTTAGTCCGGGGGGGCTCCTACGAGCAGTACTTC. Supplemented by reference TRBV7-8 and TRBJ2-7, the full variable domain reads GAGVSQSPRYKVAKRGQDVALRCDPISGHVSLFWYQQALGQGPEFLTYFQNEAQLDKSGLPSDRFFAERPEGSVSTLKIQRTQQEDSAVYLCASSLVRGGSYEQYFGPGTRLTVT.

Concerning this clone: Other nucleotide sequences from this sample produce the same CDR3. The chain uses TRBV2 and TRBJ1-1; maybe TRBD1 (5 bases). The CDR3 spans 13 residues. Germline CDR1 SNHLY, CDR2 FYNNEI. Trimming cost V 2 bases and J 4 bases, with 8 bases left between them. The CDR3 protein is CASSERGGTEAFF. CDR3 in DNA: TGTGCCAGCAGTGAACGGGGGGGCACTGAAGCTTTCTTT.

The chain couples TRBV27 to TRBJ1-2; weak D call: TRBD1 (5 bases). Germline CDR1 is MNHEY and CDR2 is SMNVEV (reference sequence). The V end was cut by 3 bases, the J end by 3 bases, with 8 bases between. CDR3 length: 13 residues. The CDR3 bases are TGTGCCAGCAGTTTTACAGGATACTATGGCTACACCTTC. This gives the protein CASSFTGYYGYTF.

The V call is TRBV7-2, the J call TRBJ1-4, with 9 bases aligning to TRBD1. Germline CDR1 is SGHTA and CDR2 is FQGNSA. The CDR3 consists of 16 residues. The trim removed 5 bases at V and 4 bases at J, leaving 8 bases unmatched. The CDR3 DNA sequence: TGTGCCAGCAGCCTTCAGACAGGGGGTGTTAATGAAAAACTGTTTTTT. Amino acids: CASSLQTGGVNEKLFF.

This chain joins TRBV2 and TRBJ2-4; a weak D match, TRBD1 (6 bases). The V and J ends lost 5 bases and 1 base respectively, with 15 bases between them. Germline CDR1 and CDR2: SNHLY and FYNNEI. The CDR3 has 16 residues. The CDR3 spells CASSLTGIMAKNIQYF. In DNA, the CDR3 is TGTGCCAGCAGTCTCACAGGGATTATGGCCAAAAACATTCAGTACTTC.

The chain has TRBV18 and TRBJ2-4; 10 bases map to TRBD2. CDR3 length: 15 residues. The germline V gene encodes CDR1 KGHSH and CDR2 LQKENI. V shed 4 bases and J 5 bases; nucleotides not matched to a gene: 5. The CDR3 DNA reads as TGTGCCAGCTCACTTCTAGCGGGAGAGGAAAACATTCAGTACTTC. It yields the protein CASSLLAGEENIQYF.

The chain combines TRBV7-2 with TRBJ1-1; 7 bases are shared with TRBD1. The germline gives CDR1 SGHTA, CDR2 FQGNSA. After removal of 7 bases from V and 5 bases from J, the junction contained 10 bases not matched to a gene. The CDR3 has 14 amino acids. CDR3: CASTPEGAQTEAFF. The CDR3 nucleotides are TGTGCCAGCACACCGGAGGGGGCACAAACTGAAGCTTTCTTT.

V is TRBV6-5 and J is TRBJ1-4; perhaps TRBD1 as D (5 bases). V was cut by 3 bases and J by 0 bases, with 11 bases left in between. Germline V gene sequence: CDR1 MNHEY, CDR2 SVGAGI. The CDR3 consists of 16 residues. The DNA of the CDR3 is TGTGCCAGCAGTTATGGGGGGACCCCAACTAATGAAAAACTGTTTTTT. Its protein is CASSYGGTPTNEKLFF.

This chain joins TRBV10-3 and TRBJ1-4; tentative D call: TRBD1 (5 bases). V shed 10 bases and J shed 5 bases, with 14 bases lying between them. This CDR3 is 13 amino acids long. The germline V gene encodes CDR1 ENHRY and CDR2 SYGVKD. CDR3 sequence reads: CATHGEGNEKLFF. The CDR3 nucleotides are TGTGCCACCCATGGGGAGGGGAATGAAAAACTGTTTTTT.

The table lists this clone with a few counts. Different DNA sequences within this sample yield the same CDR3. Here the CDR3 DNA reads TGTGCCAGTAGTATCAGGGGTGGCAATCAGCCCCAGCATTTT. It is translated as CASSIRGGNQPQHF. The rearrangement links TRBV19 to TRBJ1-5; TRBD1 might be the D (6 bases). V was pared by 3 bases and J by 2 bases, with 8 bases between. CDR1 and CDR2 from the germline V gene are LNHDA and SQIVND (reference sequence). The CDR3 length is 14 residues.

The rearrangement links TRBV19 to TRBJ1-1; D possibly corresponds to TRBD1 (6 bases). The CDR3 has 12 residues. V was shortened by 0 bases and J by 11 bases, with 10 bases between the two germline ends. Germline values: CDR1 LNHDA, CDR2 SQIVND (reference sequence). The chain's CDR3 is CASSIDPGAAFF. CDR3 DNA: TGTGCCAGTAGTATAGATCCAGGGGCGGCTTTCTTT.

This rearrangement joins TRBV15 to TRBJ1-5; possibly TRBD1 for D (6 bases). Germline values: CDR1 LNHNV, CDR2 YYDKDF (reference sequence). This CDR3 is built from 16 residues. V was clipped by 4 bases and J by 3 bases, with 16 bases between them. CDR3 coding DNA: TGTGCCACCAGCACCCGTCTGACAGGCCTCAATCAGCCCCAGCATTTT. This gives the protein CATSTRLTGLNQPQHF.

The CDR3 DNA reads as TGTGCCAGCAGCGTAGGGCTAGCGGAGAGCAATGAGCAGTTCTTC. It translates to CASSVGLAESNEQFF. V is TRBV9 and J is TRBJ2-1; the match to TRBD2 covers 7 bases. The CDR3 runs 15 residues. CDR1 is SGDLS and CDR2 is YYNGEE in the germline V gene. After removal of 0 bases from V and 6 bases from J, the junction contained 6 bases not matched to a gene.

V is TRBV5-6 and J is TRBJ2-5; 9 bases map to TRBD1. Judging by the DNA end, TRBJ2-7 fits better; the J call may be wrong. The germline CDR1 and CDR2 sequences are SGHDT and YYEEEE. This CDR3 comprises 15 residues. CDR3 amino acids: CASSLGTGRPYEQYF. CDR3 DNA: TGTGCCAGCAGCCTGGGGACAGGGAGACCCTACGAGCAGTACTTC.

The chain employs TRBV6-1 and TRBJ2-3; 8 bases match TRBD2. Germline lookup yields CDR1 MNHNS and CDR2 SASEGT. This CDR3 comprises 12 residues. The V gene end was trimmed by 11 bases and the J gene end by 5 bases; junction bases not matched to a gene: 6. CDR3 bases: TGTGCCGTCGGGAGGGCCCGAGATACGCAGTATTTT. The encoded protein is CAVGRARDTQYF.

The rearrangement uses TRBV5-1 and TRBJ1-2, with TRBD1 matching 9 bases. Germline-derived CDR1 and CDR2 are SGHRS and YFSETQ. The junction had 14 bases not matched to a gene; V was cut back by 4 bases and J by 4 bases. The CDR3 length is 17 residues. The CDR3 is CASSPGAGGQGPYGYTF. The CDR3 nucleotides are TGCGCCAGCAGCCCTGGGGCAGGGGGACAGGGTCCCTATGGCTACACCTTC. The variable domain in full, completed from reference TRBV5-1 and TRBJ1-2, reads KAGVTQTPRYLIKTRGQQVTLSCSPISGHRSVSWYQQTPGQGLQFLFEYFSETQRNKGNFPGRFSGRQFSNSRSEMNVSTLELGDSALYLCASSPGAGGQGPYGYTFGSGTRLTVV.